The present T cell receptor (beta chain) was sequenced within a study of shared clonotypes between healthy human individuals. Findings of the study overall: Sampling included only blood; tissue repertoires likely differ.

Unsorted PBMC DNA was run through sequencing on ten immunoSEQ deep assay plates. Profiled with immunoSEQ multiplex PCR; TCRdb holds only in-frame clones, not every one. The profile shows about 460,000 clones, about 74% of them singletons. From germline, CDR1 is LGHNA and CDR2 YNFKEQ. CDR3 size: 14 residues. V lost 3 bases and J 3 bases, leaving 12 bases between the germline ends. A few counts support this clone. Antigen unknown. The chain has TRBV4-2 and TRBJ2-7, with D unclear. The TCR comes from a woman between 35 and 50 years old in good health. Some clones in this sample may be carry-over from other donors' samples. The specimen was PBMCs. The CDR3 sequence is CASSHLGPGYEQYF. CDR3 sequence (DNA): TGTGCCAGCAGCCACCTTGGACCCGGCTACGAGCAGTACTTC.